This T cell receptor beta chain came from a study of blood T cell repertoires in COVID-19. As processed by the authors: Estimated nucleated cell counts came from reference gene primer amplification. Clones were sequenced by immunoSEQ multiplex PCR, and TCRdb holds only the in-frame ones, with some missing. D and trimming were read from the DNA, whereas the V and J calls and clone size are those reported in that table. Among around 100,000 clones, roughly 85% were seen once, and the ten largest hold 12%. The ends lost 4 bases at V and 3 bases at J; junction bases unmatched: 5. CDR1 and CDR2 (germline): LNHDA, SQIVND (reference sequence). The CDR3 is made up of 15 amino acids.

The source of this sequence is a woman between 70 and 85 years old with acute or convalescent COVID-19. The sequencing sample was made of peripheral blood. The V call is TRBV19, the J call TRBJ2-5; 10 nucleotides line up with TRBD1. CDR3 protein: CASSRRTGGEETQYF. Written as DNA, the CDR3 is TGTGCCAGTAGTAGACGGACAGGGGGTGAAGAGACCCAGTACTTC.